This record looks at one T cell receptor (beta chain) sequence and its context. The CDR3 is made up of 14 amino acids. CDR1 is KGHDR and CDR2 is SFDVKD in the germline V gene. V shed 5 bases and J shed 5 bases, with 15 bases lying between them. This sample was included in a study of control samples from healthy donors and cancer patients. Sequencing was performed with immunoSEQ multiplex PCR; in TCRdb, only in-frame clones are kept and a portion is missing. The sample holds around 160,000 clones; 90% to 95% are singletons and the top ten take roughly 5.5%. The material sequenced was blood. This clonotype was obtained from a man younger than 35 in good health. The chain has TRBV24-1 and TRBJ2-7, with D unresolved. DNA for the CDR3: TGTGCCACCAGTGGCACTACCGATGTTAACGAGCAGTACTTC. Translating gives CATSGTTDVNEQYF.